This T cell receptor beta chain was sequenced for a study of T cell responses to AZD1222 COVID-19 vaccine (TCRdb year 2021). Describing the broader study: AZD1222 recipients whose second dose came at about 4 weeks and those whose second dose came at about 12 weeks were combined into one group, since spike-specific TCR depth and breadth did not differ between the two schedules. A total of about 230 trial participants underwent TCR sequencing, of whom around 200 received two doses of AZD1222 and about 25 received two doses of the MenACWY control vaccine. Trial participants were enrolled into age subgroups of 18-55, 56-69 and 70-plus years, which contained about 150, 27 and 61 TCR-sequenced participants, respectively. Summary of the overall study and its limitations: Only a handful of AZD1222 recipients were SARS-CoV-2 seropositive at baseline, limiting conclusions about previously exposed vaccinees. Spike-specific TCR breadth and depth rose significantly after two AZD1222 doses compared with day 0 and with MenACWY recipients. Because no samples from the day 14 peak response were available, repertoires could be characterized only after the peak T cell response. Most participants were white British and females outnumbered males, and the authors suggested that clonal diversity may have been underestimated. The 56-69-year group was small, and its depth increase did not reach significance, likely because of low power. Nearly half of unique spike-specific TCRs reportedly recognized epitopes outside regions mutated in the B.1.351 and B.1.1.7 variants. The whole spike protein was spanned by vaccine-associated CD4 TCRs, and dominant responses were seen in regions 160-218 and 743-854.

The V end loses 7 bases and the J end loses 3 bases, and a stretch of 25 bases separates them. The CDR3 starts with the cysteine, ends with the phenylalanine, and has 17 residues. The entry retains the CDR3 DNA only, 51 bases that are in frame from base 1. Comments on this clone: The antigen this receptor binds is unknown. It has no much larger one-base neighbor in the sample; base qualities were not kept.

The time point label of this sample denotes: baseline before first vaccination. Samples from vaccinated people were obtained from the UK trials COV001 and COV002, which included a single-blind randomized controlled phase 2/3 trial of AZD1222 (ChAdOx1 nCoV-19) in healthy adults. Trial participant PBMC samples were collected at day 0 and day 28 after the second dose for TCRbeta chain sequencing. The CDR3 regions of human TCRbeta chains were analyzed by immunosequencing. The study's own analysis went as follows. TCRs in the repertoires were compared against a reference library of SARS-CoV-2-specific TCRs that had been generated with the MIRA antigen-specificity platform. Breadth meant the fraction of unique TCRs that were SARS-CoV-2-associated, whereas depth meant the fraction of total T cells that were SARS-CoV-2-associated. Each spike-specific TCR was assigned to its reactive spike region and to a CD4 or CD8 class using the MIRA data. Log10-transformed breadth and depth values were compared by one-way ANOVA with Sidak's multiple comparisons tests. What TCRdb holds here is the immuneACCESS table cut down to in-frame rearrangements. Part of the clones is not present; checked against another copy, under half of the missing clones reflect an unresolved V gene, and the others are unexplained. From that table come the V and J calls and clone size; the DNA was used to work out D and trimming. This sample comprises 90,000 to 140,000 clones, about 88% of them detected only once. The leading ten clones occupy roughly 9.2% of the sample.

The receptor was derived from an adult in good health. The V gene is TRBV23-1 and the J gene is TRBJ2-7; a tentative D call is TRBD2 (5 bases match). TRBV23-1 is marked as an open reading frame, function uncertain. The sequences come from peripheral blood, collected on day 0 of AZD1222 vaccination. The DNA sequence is TGCGCCAGCACCCCTCGCCAGGAGTCAGTGAGGGACTACGAGCAGTACTTC. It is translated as CASTPRQESVRDYEQYF.